The 21 T cell receptor beta chains listed next were all sequenced from one sample in a study of T cells in Graves' hyperthyroidism and ophthalmopathy. The CDR3 regions of TCR beta were amplified from RNA transcripts. First-round RT-PCR of the TCR CDR3 relied on the HTBI primer set. TCRdb reprocessed the multiplex PCR reads via MiXCR and lists one record per CDR3 protein. The sample contains about 500,000 distinct CDR3 sequences, roughly 16% of which appear only once. Sequencing was done on a sample of blood. Receptors were obtained from a woman in her 30s with Graves' ophthalmopathy.

The gene calls are TRBV4-3 and TRBJ2-1, with TRBD2 matching over 7 bases. In germline, CDR1 is LGHNA, CDR2 YSLEER. The CDR3 is 16 residues long. The V and J ends lost 0 bases and 6 bases, in that order; junction bases with no gene match: 8. CDR3 protein: CASSQDLGLGGNEQFF. The CDR3 DNA follows: TGCGCCAGCAGCCAAGATCTAGGACTAGGAGGCAATGAGCAGTTCTTC.

This rearrangement joins TRBV12-3 or TRBV12-4 to TRBJ1-1, with D unresolved. CDR3 length: 14 residues. Trimming removed 6 bases at V and 0 bases at J, with 11 bases between. The DNA of the CDR3 is TGTGCCAGCAGCTTGATAGGCTTGAACACTGAAGCTTTCTTT. This sequence encodes CASSLIGLNTEAFF.

This clonotype was counted many times. At one end the junction does not follow the germline gene, possibly because of a read error. The chain carries TRBV7-9 and TRBJ2-7; 7 positions agree with TRBD1. CDR1 and CDR2 from the germline V gene are SEHNR and FQNEAQ (reference sequence). CDR3 length equals 15 residues. The chain's CDR3 is CASSYPGQISSEQYF. The CDR3 region has the DNA TGTGCCAGCAGCTACCCGGGACAGATATCCTCCGAGCAGTACTTC.

This clonotype occurred a few times. This chain joins TRBV14 and TRBJ1-2; 8 bases are shared with TRBD1. CDR1 and CDR2 from the germline V gene are SGHDN and FVKESK. The V segment lost 4 bases and the J segment 6 bases; nucleotides outside the gene matches: 10. The CDR3 loop spans 15 amino acids. CDR3 loop: CASSPNLDRAHGYTF. CDR3 in DNA: TGTGCCAGCAGCCCAAACTTGGACAGGGCTCATGGCTACACCTTC.

This clonotype was seen at least ten times. The chain recombines TRBV7-9 with TRBJ1-2, with D perhaps matching TRBD1 (5 bases). This CDR3 is 16 amino acids long. In germline, CDR1 is SEHNR, CDR2 FQNEAQ (reference sequence). V lost 5 bases to trimming and J lost 0 bases, with 16 bases between them. The CDR3 protein is CASSLIGEGPNYGYTF. The CDR3 nucleotides read TGTGCCAGCAGCCTCATCGGGGAGGGACCTAACTATGGCTACACCTTC.

In this sample, this clonotype turned up many times. This rearrangement joins TRBV30 to TRBJ2-1; 7 positions agree with TRBD1. After removal of 4 bases from V and 2 bases from J, the junction contained 2 bases not matched to a gene. The CDR3 consists of 13 residues. Germline CDR1 reads GTSNPN; CDR2 reads SVGIG (reference sequence). The chain's CDR3 is CAWKQGTYNEQFF. In nucleotides, the CDR3 is TGTGCCTGGAAACAGGGGACCTACAATGAGCAGTTCTTC.

There are a few counts of this clonotype. J is TRBJ2-1 and V is TRBV4-2; 10 positions agree with TRBD2. CDR1 is LGHNA, CDR2 YNFKEQ, per germline. V was pared by 0 bases and J by 8 bases, with 4 bases of the junction left unmatched. The CDR3 covers 15 residues. The CDR3 nucleotides read TGTGCCAGCAGCCAAGAGGCTAGCGGGAGCGATGAGCAGTTCTTC. Residues: CASSQEASGSDEQFF.

This clonotype has at least ten counts. The chain uses TRBV5-8 and TRBJ1-5; a weak D match, TRBD1 (5 bases). Germline CDR1 SGHTS, CDR2 YDEGEE. V was shortened by 9 bases and J by 4 bases, with 14 bases between the two germline ends. CDR3 length: 13 residues. CDR3 sequence: CATDSRENQPQHF. The CDR3 region has the DNA TGTGCCACCGACTCCAGGGAAAATCAGCCCCAGCATTTT.

CDR3 protein: CASSPITSSYNEQFF. The CDR3 DNA reads TGTGCCAGCAGCCCTATTACGAGCTCCTACAATGAGCAGTTCTTC. The chain joins TRBV5-6 to TRBJ2-1; the D is unclear. The length of the CDR3 is 15 residues. V was cut by 4 bases and J by 0 bases, with 11 bases left in between. Germline V gene lookup returns CDR1 SGHDT and CDR2 YYEEEE.

There are many counts of this clonotype. The chain is built from TRBV20-1 and TRBJ1-1; TRBD1 might be the D (5 bases). Germline loops: CDR1 DFQATT, CDR2 SNEGSKA (reference sequence). The CDR3 covers 14 residues. The ends were cut back, 0 bases at V and 0 bases at J, with 8 bases in the middle. CDR3 residues: CSAREGGVNTEAFF. Here the CDR3 DNA reads TGCAGTGCTAGAGAGGGGGGAGTGAACACTGAAGCTTTCTTT.

With respect to this clonotype: It may be a read error: a sequence one base away is much more abundant. V and J are TRBV7-9 and TRBJ1-5, with a possible D match to TRBD1 (6 bases). CDR3 length: 12 amino acids. From germline, CDR1 is SEHNR and CDR2 FQNEAQ (reference sequence). V lost 5 bases and J lost 6, with 8 bases in between. The DNA of the CDR3 is TGTGCCAGCAGCCCAGGGGTTCAGCCCCAGCATTTT. Amino acid sequence: CASSPGVQPQHF.

Details on this clonotype: One junction end disagrees with the germline gene, perhaps due to a read error. The chain links TRBV12-3 or TRBV12-4 to TRBJ2-3; D could derive from TRBD1 or TRBD2 (5 bases each). The CDR3 contains 16 residues. CDR3 DNA: TGTGTCAGCAAAACGGGGCCTTTAGCGTTAACAGATACGCAGTATTTT. Translated, it gives CVSKTGPLALTDTQYF.

This clonotype was detected a few times. The chain is built from TRBV10-3 and TRBJ2-2; D assignment may be TRBD1 or TRBD2 (5 bases each). V lost 6 bases to trimming and J lost 4 bases, with 18 bases between them. The CDR3 totals 16 residues. CDR1 ENHRY and CDR2 SYGVKD come from the germline V gene. In DNA form, the CDR3 reads TGTGCCATCAGCTCCGGGACGCCTCGGGGCACCGGGGAGCTGTTTTTT. This sequence encodes CAISSGTPRGTGELFF.

The table lists this clonotype with many counts. The V gene is TRBV20-1, the J gene TRBJ2-7, with 11 bases identical to TRBD1. V shed 2 bases, J shed 7 bases, and the junction held 10 bases outside the gene matches. The CDR3 is made up of 15 amino acids. Germline V lookup: CDR1 DFQATT, CDR2 SNEGSKA (reference sequence). This chain's CDR3 is CSARQDRGLGGEQYF. Here the CDR3 DNA reads TGCAGTGCTAGACAGGACAGGGGGCTTGGGGGGGAGCAGTACTTC.

This clonotype was detected a few times. This sequence joins TRBV6-1 and TRBJ1-2, with unresolved D. Trimming stripped 7 bases from V and 8 bases from J, with 11 bases between. From germline, CDR1 is MNHNS and CDR2 SASEGT. This CDR3 is 11 amino acids long. CDR3 amino acids: CASKLHGGYTF. The CDR3, as DNA: TGTGCCAGCAAACTTCATGGGGGCTACACCTTC.

At least ten counts were recorded for this clonotype. This chain joins TRBV7-6 and TRBJ2-1, with TRBD2 matching 8 bases. V shed 1 base and J 7 bases; nucleotides not matched to a gene: 18. The CDR3 runs to 19 residues. CDR1 is SGHVS and CDR2 is FNYEAQ in the germline V gene. The CDR3, as DNA: TGTGCCAGCAGCTTAGACTGGCCCCGCCAGAGCGGGAGTCGGAATGAGCAGTTCTTC. Its translation: CASSLDWPRQSGSRNEQFF.

The table lists this clonotype with a few counts. This sequence joins TRBV6-1 and TRBJ2-1, with 7 bases aligning to TRBD2. There are 14 residues in the CDR3. Per germline, CDR1 MNHNS and CDR2 SASEGT. With 5 bases clipped from V and 7 bases from J, the junction kept 8 bases outside the gene matches. CDR3 in amino acids: CASSWGGRGNEQFF. The CDR3 coding sequence is TGTGCCAGCAGTTGGGGCGGGAGAGGGAATGAGCAGTTCTTC.

V gene TRBV29-1 combines with J gene TRBJ1-6; perhaps TRBD1 as D (5 bases). V lost 4 bases to trimming and J lost 8 bases, with 15 bases between them. CDR3 length: 14 amino acids. Per germline, CDR1 SQVTM and CDR2 ANQGSEA. The CDR3 sequence is CSVAAGTGDSPLHF. CDR3 nucleotide sequence: TGCAGCGTTGCCGCTGGGACCGGGGATTCACCCCTCCACTTT.

This clonotype was seen a handful of times. The chain combines TRBV7-3 with TRBJ2-1; 7 bases fit TRBD1. This CDR3 comprises 14 residues. CDR1 is SGHTA and CDR2 is FQGTGA in the germline V gene. Trimming took 5 bases from V and 7 from J; bases not matched to a gene: 8. The CDR3 coding sequence is TGTGCCAGCAGCAAAAAGACAGGGACAAATGAGCAGTTCTTC. Residues: CASSKKTGTNEQFF.

This clonotype came up many times. The gene calls are TRBV12-3 or TRBV12-4 and TRBJ1-1; D remains ambiguous. V lost 3 bases to trimming and J lost 0 bases, with 8 bases between them. There are 14 residues in the CDR3. The CDR3 nucleotides read TGTGCCAGCAGTTTGCAAGGGTTGAACACTGAAGCTTTCTTT. Its protein is CASSLQGLNTEAFF.

This clonotype was seen at least ten times. V gene TRBV28 combines with J gene TRBJ1-2, with 10 bases lining up with TRBD1. The V gene end was trimmed by 5 bases and the J gene end by 6 bases; junction bases not matched to a gene: 6. CDR1 and CDR2 from the germline V gene are MDHEN and SYDVKM. The CDR3 has 14 residues. CDR3 sequence reads: CASSTGQGIDGYTF. The CDR3 nucleotides are TGTGCCAGCAGTACGGGACAGGGGATTGATGGCTACACCTTC.